This paragraph reports one T cell receptor (beta chain). Seattle participants joined during active infection and were tracked over time. As originally analysed: From reference gene primer amplification, estimates of nucleated cell counts were derived. This table comes from immunoSEQ multiplex PCR, and its TCRdb copy is limited to in-frame clones, with some not included. V and J calls and clone size come straight from that table; D and trimming were deduced from the DNA. Of about 130,000 clones listed, around 75% are singletons. The sample is drawn from a study of blood T cell repertoires in COVID-19. On the study more broadly: PBMCs, B-cell-depleted T cells, or T cells provided the cDNA or gDNA that made up the material.

V shed 6 bases and J 4 bases; nucleotides not matched to a gene: 7. This CDR3 has 14 amino acids. CDR1 and CDR2 (germline): SGHAT, FQNNGV. The TCR was taken from a woman in her seventies with COVID-19, enrolled during active disease. The V gene is TRBV11-2, the J gene TRBJ2-3, with 7 bases fitting TRBD1. Source material: peripheral blood. The CDR3 loop reads CASRRTGLADTQYF. The CDR3 nucleotides read TGTGCCAGCAGGAGGACAGGCTTGGCAGATACGCAGTATTTT. The full variable domain, in which reference TRBV11-2 and TRBJ2-3 provide the parts outside the CDR3, is EAGVAQSPRYKIIEKRQSVAFWCNPISGHATLYWYQQILGQGPKLLIQFQNNGVVDDSQLPKDRFSAERLKGVDSTLKIQPAKLEDSAVYLCASRRTGLADTQYFGPGTRLTVL.